Listed below are T cell receptor beta chains from one sample, sequenced in a study of T cells in Graves' hyperthyroidism and ophthalmopathy. In TCRdb, the multiplex PCR reads were re-called with MiXCR into one record per CDR3 protein. This table has 600,000 to 850,000 distinct CDR3 sequences, 15% to 20% appearing once. Material: blood. All receptors derive from a woman between 45 and 60 years old with Graves' hyperthyroidism that later progressed to Graves' ophthalmopathy. Each CDR3 is given with its conserved first and last residue. The D gene is left open where the match is weak. Not all rows give a size; the values are once, few, many and, for expanded clones, a class.

CDR3 length: 16; V gene: TRBV5-6; D gene: .; clone size: .; J gene: TRBJ1-5; CDR3 protein: CASSYEAGGNNQPQHF; CDR3 DNA: TGTGCCAGCAGCTACGAGGCGGGGGGTAACAATCAGCCCCAGCATTTT
CDR3 length: 12; V gene: TRBV28; D gene: .; clone size: few; J gene: TRBJ1-2; CDR3 protein: CASSSVLDGYTF; CDR3 DNA: TGTGCCAGCAGTTCCGTCCTGGATGGCTACACCTTC
CDR3 length: 15; V gene: TRBV20-1; D gene: TRBD1; clone size: many; J gene: TRBJ2-3; CDR3 protein: CSARDGRGRTDTQYF; CDR3 DNA: TGCAGTGCTAGAGATGGCAGGGGGCGGACAGATACGCAGTATTTT
CDR3 length: 13; V gene: TRBV6-5; D gene: .; clone size: many; J gene: TRBJ1-5; CDR3 protein: CASSYAVNQPQHF; CDR3 DNA: TGTGCCAGCAGTTACGCTGTCAATCAGCCCCAGCATTTT
CDR3 length: 11; V gene: TRBV20-1; D gene: .; clone size: .; J gene: TRBJ1-2; CDR3 protein: CSATGDLGYTF; CDR3 DNA: TGCAGTGCTACTGGGGATCTTGGCTACACCTTC
CDR3 length: 15; V gene: TRBV5-6; D gene: TRBD2; clone size: many; J gene: TRBJ2-3; CDR3 protein: CASSTLAGALDTQYF; CDR3 DNA: TGTGCCAGCAGCACACTAGCGGGGGCCTTGGATACGCAGTATTTT
CDR3 length: 17; V gene: TRBV20-1; D gene: TRBD2; clone size: .; J gene: TRBJ2-1; CDR3 protein: CSARDLLAGGTYNEQFF; CDR3 DNA: TGCAGTGCTAGAGATCTACTAGCGGGGGGGACCTACAATGAGCAGTTCTTC
CDR3 length: 15; V gene: TRBV5-1; D gene: .; clone size: .; J gene: TRBJ1-6; CDR3 protein: CASSGTGTGNSPLHF; CDR3 DNA: TGCGCCAGCAGCGGGACCGGGACGGGTAATTCACCCCTCCACTTT
CDR3 length: 14; V gene: TRBV3-1; D gene: .; clone size: many; J gene: TRBJ2-1; CDR3 protein: CASSQDRDYNEQFF; CDR3 DNA: TGTGCCAGCAGCCAAGACCGGGATTACAATGAGCAGTTCTTC
CDR3 length: 16; V gene: TRBV6-1; D gene: .; clone size: .; J gene: TRBJ1-3; CDR3 protein: CASSRAGGSAGNTIYF; CDR3 DNA: TGTGCCAGCAGCAGGGCAGGAGGCTCTGCTGGAAACACCATATATTTT
CDR3 length: 16; V gene: TRBV19; D gene: .; clone size: .; J gene: TRBJ1-5; CDR3 protein: CAGSLEGINSNQPQHF; CDR3 DNA: TGTGCCGGTAGTTTAGAGGGGATTAACAGCAATCAGCCCCAGCATTTT
CDR3 length: 15; V gene: TRBV7-6; D gene: .; clone size: .; J gene: TRBJ2-3; CDR3 protein: CASSSGTAGTDTQYF; CDR3 DNA: TGTGCCAGCAGCTCCGGGACCGCGGGTACAGATACGCAGTATTTT
CDR3 length: 17; V gene: TRBV7-9; D gene: TRBD1; clone size: few; J gene: TRBJ2-7; CDR3 protein: CASSLGPTGQISYEQYF; CDR3 DNA: TGTGCCAGCAGCTTAGGTCCGACGGGACAGATCTCCTACGAGCAGTACTTC
CDR3 length: 15; V gene: TRBV19; D gene: .; clone size: .; J gene: TRBJ1-5; CDR3 protein: CASSIDARSNQPQHF; CDR3 DNA: TGTGCCAGTAGTATAGATGCGCGGTCCAATCAGCCCCAGCATTTT
CDR3 length: 15; V gene: TRBV11-2; D gene: .; clone size: few; J gene: TRBJ1-4; CDR3 protein: CASSLGFLVNEKLFF; CDR3 DNA: TGTGCCAGCAGCTTAGGGTTCTTGGTTAATGAAAAACTGTTTTTT
CDR3 length: 15; V gene: TRBV5-5; D gene: TRBD1; clone size: many; J gene: TRBJ2-7; CDR3 protein: CASSDPQGASDEQYF; CDR3 DNA: TGTGCCAGCAGCGACCCGCAGGGGGCAAGCGACGAGCAGTACTTC
CDR3 length: 16; V gene: TRBV6-1; D gene: .; clone size: many; J gene: TRBJ2-1; CDR3 protein: CASSGERFVYYNEQFF; CDR3 DNA: TGTGCCAGCAGTGGTGAAAGATTTGTCTACTACAATGAGCAGTTCTTC
CDR3 length: 12; V gene: TRBV3-1; D gene: .; clone size: many; J gene: TRBJ2-1; CDR3 protein: CASSRPGAAQFF; CDR3 DNA: TGTGCCAGCAGCCGCCCGGGGGCGGCGCAGTTCTTC
CDR3 length: 13; V gene: TRBV20-1; D gene: TRBD2; clone size: many; J gene: TRBJ2-3; CDR3 protein: CSASLSGVDTQYF; CDR3 DNA: TGCAGTGCTAGTCTTAGCGGGGTGGATACGCAGTATTTT
CDR3 length: 17; V gene: TRBV5-1; D gene: TRBD1; clone size: .; J gene: TRBJ1-1; CDR3 protein: CASSFLVGTGTNTEAFF; CDR3 DNA: TGCGCCAGCAGCTTCCTCGTAGGGACAGGGACGAACACTGAAGCTTTCTTT
CDR3 length: 17; V gene: TRBV6-1; D gene: TRBD2; clone size: few; J gene: TRBJ2-5; CDR3 protein: CARRGLSASGGLETQYF; CDR3 DNA: TGTGCCAGGAGGGGCCTCTCGGCTAGCGGGGGGTTGGAGACCCAGTACTTC
CDR3 length: 14; V gene: TRBV27; D gene: .; clone size: many; J gene: TRBJ1-1; CDR3 protein: CASSLMGSRTEAFF; CDR3 DNA: TGTGCCAGCAGTTTAATGGGTTCTCGCACTGAAGCTTTCTTT